The present T cell receptor (beta chain) was sequenced within a study of CXCR3-negative and CXCR3-positive naive CD8 T cells. The TRB cDNA libraries were prepared by 5' RACE with UMI labels. TCRdb re-called the 5' RACE reads, yielding one record per CDR3 amino acid sequence without DNA. The sample features over 70,000 distinct CDR3 sequences, with 0.8% to 0.85% in its top ten. Study outcomes and limitations: CXCR3-positive naive cells had TRB CDR3s that were more hydrophobic than CXCR3-negative naive cells had. Both of the naive subsets showed about the same high diversity, but memory CD8+ cells had much less.

This CDR3 is built from 15 residues. Germline-derived CDR1 and CDR2 are SGHVS and FNYEAQ. The CD45RO-CCR7+CD27+CD95- phenotype denoted naive CD8+ T cells. With regard to this clonotype: No antigen is known for it.

The sequence was collected from a human donor in good health. Some clones in this sample may be carry-over from other donors' samples. Sequenced: naive CXCR3+ CD8+ T cells from blood. Regarding subset: CD45RO-CCR7+CD27+CD95- naive CD8+ T cells expressing CXCR3 (TNR3+). V gene TRBV7-6 combines with J gene TRBJ2-7; absent DNA, TCRdb's TRBD1 call cannot be checked. CDR3 sequence reads: CASSPGQGTTYEQYF.